This TCR beta chain derives from a study of shared T cell receptors in the human thymus. Using immunoSEQ multiplex PCR, the repertoire was profiled, and TCRdb retains in-frame clones only, with some absent. The sample carries more than 550,000 clones, approximately 87% recorded once. The CDR3 contains 20 residues. Germline V gene lookup returns CDR1 LGHNT and CDR2 FRNRAP. V was clipped by 0 bases and J by 0 bases; unmatched bases: 12. This same sample was also part of a study on human thymus T cells. That report adds: Those donating were healthy Finnish infants in corrective surgery for congenital heart defects. Corrective heart surgery yielded resections, and these provided the thymus tissue. Highly overlapping thymic repertoires in unrelated individuals were reported by related research.

The chain links TRBV12-5 to TRBJ1-5; 9 bases are a match to TRBD1. This receptor was identified in a boy in the first two years of life with a congenital heart defect. Sample: thymocytes. The CDR3 nucleotides read TGTGCTAGTGGTTTGGTAGGGGGGACAGGGAAGGATCTTAGCAATCAGCCCCAGCATTTT. Its translation: CASGLVGGTGKDLSNQPQHF.